This T cell receptor beta chain is from a study of blood T cell repertoires in COVID-19. About the research overall: Material from acute and convalescent COVID-19 was sourced from the United States, Italy and Spain. The cDNA or gDNA used as material had been derived from T cells, B-cell-depleted T cells, or PBMCs.

Germline V gene sequence: CDR1 SGHRS, CDR2 YFSETQ. With V trimmed by 3 bases and J by 0 bases, 10 bases remained unmatched. CDR3 length: 17 residues. Measured with immunoSEQ multiplex PCR; TCRdb has only the in-frame clones, and not every one. Among about 140,000 clones, approximately 80% were seen once, and the ten largest hold 3.5% to 5%. The sequenced sample consisted of peripheral blood. The genes are TRBV5-1 and TRBJ1-1, with TRBD1 matching 8 bases. The TCR originated in a woman of 80 years or more with active or convalescent COVID-19. CDR3 residues: CASSSGTGTGLNTEAFF. CDR3 sequence (DNA): TGCGCCAGCAGCTCCGGGACAGGAACGGGACTGAACACTGAAGCTTTCTTT.